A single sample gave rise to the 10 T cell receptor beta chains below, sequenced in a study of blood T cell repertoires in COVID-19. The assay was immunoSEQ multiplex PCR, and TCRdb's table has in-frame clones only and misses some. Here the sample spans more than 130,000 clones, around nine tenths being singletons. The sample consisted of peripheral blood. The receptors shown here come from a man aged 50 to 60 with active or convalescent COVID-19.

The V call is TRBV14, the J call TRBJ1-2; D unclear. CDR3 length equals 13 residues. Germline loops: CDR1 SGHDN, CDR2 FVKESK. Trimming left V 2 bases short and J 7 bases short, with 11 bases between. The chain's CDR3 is CASSQFEGGGYTF. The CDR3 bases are TGTGCCAGCAGCCAATTTGAGGGAGGTGGCTACACCTTC.

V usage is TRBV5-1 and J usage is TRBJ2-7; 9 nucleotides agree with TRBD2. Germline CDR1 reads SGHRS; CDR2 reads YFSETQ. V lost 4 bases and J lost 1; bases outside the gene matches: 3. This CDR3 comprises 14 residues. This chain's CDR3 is CASSPSGRSYEQYF. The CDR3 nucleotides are TGCGCCAGCAGCCCGAGCGGGAGGTCCTACGAGCAGTACTTC.

CDR3 residues: CASSPGTGQRGYTF. In DNA, the CDR3 is TGTGCCAGCAGCCCCGGGACAGGGCAGCGCGGCTACACCTTC. The chain carries TRBV11-2 and TRBJ1-2; 9 bases map to TRBD1. The J segment lost 8 bases and the V segment lost 5 bases, leaving 9 bases of the junction unmatched. This CDR3 region has 14 residues. Germline-derived CDR1 and CDR2 are SGHAT and FQNNGV.

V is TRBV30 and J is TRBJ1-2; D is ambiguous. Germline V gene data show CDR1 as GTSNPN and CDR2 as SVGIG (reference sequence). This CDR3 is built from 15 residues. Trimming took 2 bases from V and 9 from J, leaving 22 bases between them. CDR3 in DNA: TGTGCCTGGAGTACGGCGATGTTCTATGGAGGAAGCTACACCTTC. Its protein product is CAWSTAMFYGGSYTF.

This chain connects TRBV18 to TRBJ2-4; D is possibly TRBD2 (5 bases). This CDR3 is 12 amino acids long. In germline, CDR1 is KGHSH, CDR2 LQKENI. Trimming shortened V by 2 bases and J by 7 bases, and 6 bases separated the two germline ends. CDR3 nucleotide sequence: TGTGCCAGCTCACCAGGCGGGAACATTCAGTACTTC. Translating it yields CASSPGGNIQYF. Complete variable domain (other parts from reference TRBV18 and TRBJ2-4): NAGVMQNPRHLVRRRGQEARLRCSPMKGHSHVYWYRQLPEEGLKFMVYLQKENIIDESGMPKERFSAEFPKEGPSILRIQQVVRGDSAAYFCASSPGGNIQYFGAGTRLSVL.

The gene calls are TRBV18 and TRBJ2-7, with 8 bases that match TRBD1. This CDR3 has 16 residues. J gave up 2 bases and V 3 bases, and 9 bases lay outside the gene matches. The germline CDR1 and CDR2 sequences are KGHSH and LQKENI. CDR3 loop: CASSPFGTGATYEQYF. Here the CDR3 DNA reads TGTGCCAGCTCACCGTTCGGGACAGGAGCTACCTACGAGCAGTACTTC.

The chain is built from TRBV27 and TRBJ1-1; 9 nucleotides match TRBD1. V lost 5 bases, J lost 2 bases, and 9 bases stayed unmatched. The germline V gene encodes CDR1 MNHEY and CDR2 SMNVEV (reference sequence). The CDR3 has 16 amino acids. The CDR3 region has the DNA TGTGCCAGCAGTCTGATACGGACAGGGGACAACACTGAAGCTTTCTTT. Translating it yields CASSLIRTGDNTEAFF.

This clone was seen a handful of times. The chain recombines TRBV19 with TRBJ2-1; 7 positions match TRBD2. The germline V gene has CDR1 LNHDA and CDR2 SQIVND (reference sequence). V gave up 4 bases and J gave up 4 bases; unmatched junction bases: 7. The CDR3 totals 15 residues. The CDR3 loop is CASSKTGGAYNEQFF. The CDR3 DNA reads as TGTGCCAGTAGTAAAACGGGGGGAGCTTACAATGAGCAGTTCTTC. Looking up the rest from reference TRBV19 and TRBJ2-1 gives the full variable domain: DGGITQSPKYLFRKEGQNVTLSCEQNLNHDAMYWYRQDPGQGLRLIYYSQIVNDFQKGDIAEGYSVSREKKESFPLTVTSAQKNPTAFYLCASSKTGGAYNEQFFGPGTRLTVL.

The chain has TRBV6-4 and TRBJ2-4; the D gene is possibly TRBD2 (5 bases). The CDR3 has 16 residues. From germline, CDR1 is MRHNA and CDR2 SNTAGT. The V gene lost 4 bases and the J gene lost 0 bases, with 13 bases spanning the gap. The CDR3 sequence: CASSARRGLAKNIQYF. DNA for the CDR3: TGTGCCAGCAGTGCGAGGCGCGGGCTAGCCAAAAACATTCAGTACTTC.

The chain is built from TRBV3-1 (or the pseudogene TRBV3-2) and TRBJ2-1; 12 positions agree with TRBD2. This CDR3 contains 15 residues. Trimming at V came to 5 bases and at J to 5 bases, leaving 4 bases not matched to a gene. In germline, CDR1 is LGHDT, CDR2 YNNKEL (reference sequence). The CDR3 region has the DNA TGTGCCAGCAGCATCCGGACTAGCGGGAACAATGAGCAGTTCTTC. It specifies CASSIRTSGNNEQFF.